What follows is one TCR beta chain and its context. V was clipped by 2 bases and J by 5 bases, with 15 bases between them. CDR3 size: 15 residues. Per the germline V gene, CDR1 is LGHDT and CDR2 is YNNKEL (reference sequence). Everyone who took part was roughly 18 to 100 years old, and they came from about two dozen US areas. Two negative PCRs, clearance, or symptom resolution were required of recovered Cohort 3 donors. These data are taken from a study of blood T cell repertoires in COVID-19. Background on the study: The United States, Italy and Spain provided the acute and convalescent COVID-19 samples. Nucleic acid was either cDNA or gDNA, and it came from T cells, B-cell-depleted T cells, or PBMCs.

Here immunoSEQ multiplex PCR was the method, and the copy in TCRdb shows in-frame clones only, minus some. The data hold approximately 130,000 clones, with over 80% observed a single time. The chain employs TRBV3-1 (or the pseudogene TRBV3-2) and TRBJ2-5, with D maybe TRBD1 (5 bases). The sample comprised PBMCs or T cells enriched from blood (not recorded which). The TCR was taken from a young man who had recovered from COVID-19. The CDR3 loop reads CASSQRSGAGETQYF. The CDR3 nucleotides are TGTGCCAGCAGCCAAAGAAGTGGTGCAGGGGAGACCCAGTACTTC.